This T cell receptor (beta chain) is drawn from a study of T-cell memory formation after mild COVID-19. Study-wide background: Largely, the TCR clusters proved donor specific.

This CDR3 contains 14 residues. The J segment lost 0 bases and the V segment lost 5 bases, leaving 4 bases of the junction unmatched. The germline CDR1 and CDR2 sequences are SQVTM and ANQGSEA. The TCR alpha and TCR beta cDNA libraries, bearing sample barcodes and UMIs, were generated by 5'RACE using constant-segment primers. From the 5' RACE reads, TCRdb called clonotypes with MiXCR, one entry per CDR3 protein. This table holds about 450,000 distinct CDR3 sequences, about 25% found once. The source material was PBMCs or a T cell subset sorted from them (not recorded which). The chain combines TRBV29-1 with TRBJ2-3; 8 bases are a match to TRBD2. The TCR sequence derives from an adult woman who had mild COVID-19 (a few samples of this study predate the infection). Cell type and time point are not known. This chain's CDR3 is CSVIAGISTDTQYF. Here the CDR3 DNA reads TGCAGCGTTATAGCGGGGATTAGCACAGATACGCAGTATTTT.